The rows below give T cell receptor beta chains drawn from one sample of a study of Ad26.COV2.S vaccination and SARS-CoV-2 variants. The assay was immunoSEQ multiplex PCR, and TCRdb's table has in-frame clones only and misses some. The sample lists hundreds of thousands of clones, 89% occurring once. This material consisted of peripheral blood, taken in a trial of Ad26.COV2.S vaccine versus placebo. The receptors shown here come from a person aged 18-60 years who received the Ad26.COV2.S COVID-19 vaccine or a placebo. The CDR3 runs from the conserved cysteine through the conserved F or W. A D gene is named only where the DNA matches it firmly. Only part of the rows carry a size: once, few, many, or a class if the clone is expanded.

v_call	j_call	clone_size	d_call	cdr3_nt	cdr3_aa
TRBV29-1	TRBJ1-2	-	-	TGCAGCGTTGAAGAGCGTTCAGGGATGGGCTATGGCTACACCTTC	CSVEERSGMGYGYTF
TRBV14	TRBJ2-7	-	TRBD2	TGTGCCAGCAGCCAGGGACTAGCGGGCCCCTACGAGCAGTACTTC	CASSQGLAGPYEQYF
TRBV6-6	TRBJ2-5	-	-	TGTGCCAGCAGTTATACATACGAGACCCAGTACTTC	CASSYTYETQYF
TRBV12-3/TRBV12-4	TRBJ2-7	-	-	TGTGCCAGCAGCCTCAGCAACGAGCAGTACTTC	CASSLSNEQYF
TRBV27	TRBJ2-3	-	-	TGTGCCAGCAGTTTATGGGCCCAAAACCCAGATACGCAGTATTTT	CASSLWAQNPDTQYF
TRBV20-1	TRBJ2-3	-	-	TGCAGTGCTAGTCCTAGCACAGGCACAGATACGCAGTATTTT	CSASPSTGTDTQYF
TRBV4-1	TRBJ2-1	-	-	TGCGCCAGCAGCCAAGACTCCGGGCGGGAGCAGTTCTTC	CASSQDSGREQFF
TRBV6-5	TRBJ1-3	-	-	TGTGCCAGCTATAGGGGGGCGACTGGAAACACCATATATTTT	CASYRGATGNTIYF
TRBV6-2/TRBV6-3	TRBJ2-5	-	-	TGTGCCAGCAGTTACGGCGGGGCAGGAGAGACCCAGTACTTC	CASSYGGAGETQYF
TRBV5-1	TRBJ2-1	-	TRBD2	TGCGCCAGCAGCTTATCCGGGACTAGCGCGACCTTCAATGAGCAGTTCTTC	CASSLSGTSATFNEQFF
TRBV19	TRBJ1-2	-	-	TGTGCCAGTAGTATTCAAAGGGATTATGGCTACACCTTC	CASSIQRDYGYTF
TRBV6-5	TRBJ2-7	-	-	TGTGCCAGCAGCTACGGTGGTGGCGGCTCCTACGAGCAGTACTTC	CASSYGGGGSYEQYF
TRBV21-1	TRBJ2-5	once	-	TGTGCCAGCAGCTCCACTGTACTTAGCGGGGCCCCAAGACGAGAGACCCAGTACTTC	CASSSTVLSGAPRRETQYF
TRBV4-1	TRBJ1-6	once	-	TGCGCCAGCAGCCACCCCGGGGCTCTTAATTCACCCCTCCACTTT	CASSHPGALNSPLHF
TRBV9	TRBJ2-5	-	-	TGTGCCAGCAGCGTCTCCTACAGGGCGGAGACCCAGTACTTC	CASSVSYRAETQYF
TRBV7-2	TRBJ2-1	-	TRBD1	TGTGCCAGCAGCCAACAGGGGTATGAGCAGTTCTTC	CASSQQGYEQFF
TRBV6-4	TRBJ2-2	-	TRBD1	TGTGCCAGCAGGGGGGACAGAAACACCGGGGAGCTGTTTTTT	CASRGDRNTGELFF
TRBV4-3	TRBJ1-1	-	-	TGCGCCAGCAGCCAAGACCCAACGGACACTGAAGCTTTCTTT	CASSQDPTDTEAFF
TRBV4-2	TRBJ2-1	-	TRBD2	TGTGCCAGCAGCCAAGATCAAGCGGGAGCCCCCTACAATGAGCAGTTCTTC	CASSQDQAGAPYNEQFF
TRBV5-8	TRBJ2-1	-	TRBD2	TGTGCCAGCAAAATAGCGGGAGCCCCCTCCTACAATGAGCAGTTCTTC	CASKIAGAPSYNEQFF
TRBV7-2	TRBJ1-6	-	-	TGTGCCAGCAGCTTAAGTGGCGGGGGTTCACCCCTCCACTTT	CASSLSGGGSPLHF
TRBV7-8	TRBJ1-3	-	-	TGTGCCAGCAGTTTAACGACCTATGGAAACACCATATATTTT	CASSLTTYGNTIYF
TRBV5-4	TRBJ2-5	-	TRBD2	TGTGCCAGCAGCTTGGGACTAGCGGGGGGGCGGGAGACCCAGTACTTC	CASSLGLAGGRETQYF
TRBV14	TRBJ1-2	-	-	TGTGCCAGCAGCCAAGACGGTGGCTACACCTTC	CASSQDGGYTF
TRBV6-5	TRBJ2-7	once	TRBD1	TGTGCCAGCAGTTACCTGGGACAGTCGCAACGGGAGCAGTACTTC	CASSYLGQSQREQYF
TRBV3-1/TRBV3-2	TRBJ2-2	-	TRBD1	TGTGCCAGCAGCCACCGGACAGGGGGGGACACCGGGGAGCTGTTTTTT	CASSHRTGGDTGELFF
TRBV5-1	TRBJ1-2	-	-	TGCGCCAGCAGCTTGCGTGTGGGACTTACCGATCGGGACTATGGCTACACCTTC	CASSLRVGLTDRDYGYTF
TRBV5-8	TRBJ2-4	-	-	TGTGCCAGCAGCTGGGAGTTAGCCAAAAACATTCAGTACTTC	CASSWELAKNIQYF
TRBV24-1	TRBJ1-3	-	TRBD1	TGTGCCACCCCCACCGACAGGGCGAGAAACACCATATATTTT	CATPTDRARNTIYF
TRBV29-1	TRBJ2-7	-	-	TGCAGCGTTGGACAGAGGCTGCGCGACGAGCAGTACTTC	CSVGQRLRDEQYF
TRBV24-1	TRBJ2-1	-	-	TGTGCCACCAGTGATTTATCTCGGGGCGATGAGCAGTTCTTC	CATSDLSRGDEQFF
TRBV15	TRBJ1-1	-	-	TGTGCCACCAGCAGATACAGCCCGAACACTGAAGCTTTCTTT	CATSRYSPNTEAFF
TRBV30	TRBJ2-1	once	TRBD2	TGTGCCTGCAATAGCGGGAGAGTCTACAATGAGCAGTTCTTC	CACNSGRVYNEQFF
TRBV6-5	TRBJ1-1	once	-	TGTGCCAGCAAAACGAGCGGGGGCACTGAAGCTTTCTTT	CASKTSGGTEAFF
TRBV6-5	TRBJ2-5	-	TRBD2	TGTGCCAGCAGCTCGGGACTAGCGCCCGGGGGCACCCAGTACTTC	CASSSGLAPGGTQYF
TRBV9	TRBJ2-3	once	TRBD2	TGTGCCAGCAGCGTAGGCGGGGGACTACGCACAGATACGCAGTATTTT	CASSVGGGLRTDTQYF
TRBV6-5	TRBJ1-4	-	TRBD1	TGTGCCAGCAGTTCCGGGACAGGGTTTGGGGAAAAACTGTTTTTT	CASSSGTGFGEKLFF
TRBV13	TRBJ2-7	-	-	TGTGCCAGCAGCTTAGCGGGAGAACTAGTCTACGAGCAGTACTTC	CASSLAGELVYEQYF
TRBV11-3	TRBJ1-1	-	-	TGTGCCAGCAGCTTAAGCTCGAACACTGAAGCTTTCTTT	CASSLSSNTEAFF
TRBV6-6	TRBJ1-4	once	-	TGTGCCAGCAGATCTGGACAGCCTAATGAAAAACTGTTTTTT	CASRSGQPNEKLFF
TRBV3-1/TRBV3-2	TRBJ2-3	-	-	TGTGCCAGCAGCCAAGATATCCGTCAGGGAGGCACAGATACGCAGTATTTT	CASSQDIRQGGTDTQYF
TRBV7-8	TRBJ2-2	once	-	TGTGCCAGCAGCTTAAGCGTCGGTTATAACACCGGGGAGCTGTTTTTT	CASSLSVGYNTGELFF
TRBV9	TRBJ2-6	-	TRBD2	TGTGCCAGCAGCCCTCTGATAGCGGGAGGCTTTTTAGGGGCCAACGTCCTGACTTTC	CASSPLIAGGFLGANVLTF
TRBV18	TRBJ2-2	-	TRBD1	TGTGCCAGCTCACCAGGACAGGTCGCCAACACCGGGGAGCTGTTTTTT	CASSPGQVANTGELFF
TRBV18	TRBJ2-3	-	TRBD1	TGTGCCAGCTCATCGGGGACAGGGGCTTTTACAGATACGCAGTATTTT	CASSSGTGAFTDTQYF
TRBV18	TRBJ2-7	-	-	TGTGCCAGCTCACCACCGACGTCTAGCTCCTACGAGCAGTACTTC	CASSPPTSSSYEQYF
TRBV13	TRBJ2-1	-	-	TGTGCCAGCAGCCCCGGGAGTTTAAATGAGCAGTTCTTC	CASSPGSLNEQFF
TRBV18	TRBJ1-2	once	TRBD1	TGTGCCAGCACCGGACAGGGAAGAAATGGCTACACCTTC	CASTGQGRNGYTF
TRBV2	TRBJ1-3	-	-	TGTGCCAGCACCCCGGGCACGGCGGGGACCATATATTTT	CASTPGTAGTIYF
TRBV7-2	TRBJ1-2	-	-	TGTGCCAGCAGCTTTACAGGGTTGGGTGGCTACACCTTC	CASSFTGLGGYTF
TRBV30	TRBJ1-4	-	-	TGTGCCTGGAGTGTTGGGGGTAATGAAAAACTGTTTTTT	CAWSVGGNEKLFF
TRBV6-1	TRBJ1-1	-	-	TGTGCCAGCAGTGATTGGGCAACTGAAGCTTTCTTT	CASSDWATEAFF
TRBV7-9	TRBJ1-5	-	TRBD1	TGTGCCAGCAGCTTGGGAGGGGGCCAGCCCCAGCATTTT	CASSLGGGQPQHF
TRBV4-2	TRBJ1-2	-	-	TGTGCCAGCAGCCAAGGTTATGGCTACACCTTC	CASSQGYGYTF
TRBV30	TRBJ2-6	once	-	TGTGCCTGGAGTAAATCCGGTAGCTCTGGGGCCAACGTCCTGACTTTC	CAWSKSGSSGANVLTF
TRBV6-5	TRBJ1-4	-	-	TGTGCCAGCAGTTATGGATTCTCCAATGAAAAACTGTTTTTT	CASSYGFSNEKLFF
TRBV7-9	TRBJ2-5	-	-	TGTGCCAGCAGCTTCGGAGCGGGCGAAGAGACCCAGTACTTC	CASSFGAGEETQYF
TRBV5-1	TRBJ2-7	-	-	TGCGCCAGCAGCTTGGATGGGGGGCGGGAGCAGTACTTC	CASSLDGGREQYF
TRBV5-1	TRBJ2-5	many	-	TGCGCCAGCAGCCGGGACAGGTCGGGGGGAGAGACCCAGTACTTC	CASSRDRSGGETQYF
TRBV10-3	TRBJ1-5	-	-	TGTGCCATCAGTGATAGGGAGAGCAATCAGCCCCAGCATTTT	CAISDRESNQPQHF